Below are 21 T cell receptor beta chains sequenced from a single sample in a study of OX40 agonist ivuxolimab in advanced cancers. Clones were read by immunoSEQ multiplex PCR, and TCRdb kept only the in-frame ones, dropping some. The data contain 35,000 to 40,000 clones, approximately 92% of them singletons. The material sequenced was CD4+ or CD8+ T cells sorted from blood, taken in a trial of the OX40 agonist ivuxolimab. The receptors shown here come from an adult with an advanced solid tumor such as melanoma, head and neck, liver or kidney cancer.

The rearrangement joins TRBV7-9 to TRBJ2-7; TRBD1 agrees at 9 bases. The germline CDR1 and CDR2 sequences are SEHNR and FQNEAQ (reference sequence). V lost 5 bases, J lost 1 base, and 0 bases stayed unmatched. CDR3 length: 13 amino acids. Written as DNA, the CDR3 is TGTGCCAGCAGCGGGACAGGGTCCTACGAGCAGTACTTC. This sequence encodes CASSGTGSYEQYF. Based on the CDR3 plus reference TRBV7-9 and TRBJ2-7, the full variable domain is DTGVSQNPRHKITKRGQNVTFRCDPISEHNRLYWYRQTLGQGPEFLTYFQNEAQLEKSRLLSDRFSAERPKGSFSTLEIQRTEQGDSAMYLCASSGTGSYEQYFGPGTRLTVT.

This chain uses TRBV7-9 with TRBJ2-2; 7 nucleotides align to TRBD1. The CDR3 loop spans 17 amino acids. CDR1 and CDR2 from the germline V gene are SEHNR and FQNEAQ (reference sequence). V shed 5 bases, J shed 1 base, and the junction held 10 bases outside the gene matches. CDR3 amino acids: CASSPKPGQVNTGELFF. CDR3 nucleotides: TGTGCCAGCAGCCCCAAGCCTGGACAGGTGAACACCGGGGAGCTGTTTTTT.

In this sample, this clone is medium-sized. This chain connects TRBV19 to TRBJ1-2; D is perhaps TRBD1 (6 bases). Trimming removed 3 bases at V and 13 bases at J, with 24 bases between. Germline V CDR1 and CDR2: LNHDA, SQIVND (reference sequence). This CDR3 has 15 amino acids. CDR3 in amino acids: CASSITTGSRALPTF. CDR3 DNA: TGTGCCAGTAGTATTACTACAGGGTCCCGAGCGTTGCCCACCTTC.

This chain links TRBV5-6 with TRBJ1-2; D is possibly TRBD1 (5 bases). Trimming cost V 3 bases and J 5 bases, with 11 bases left between them. The CDR3 runs 13 residues. CDR1 is SGHDT and CDR2 is YYEEEE in the germline V gene. The CDR3, as DNA: TGTGCCAGCAGCTCCCGGGACCTATATGGCTACACCTTC. Its protein is CASSSRDLYGYTF.

The rearrangement joins TRBV19 to TRBJ1-5, with a possible D match to TRBD1 (5 bases). The V and J ends lost 3 bases and 6 bases respectively, with 12 bases between them. The germline V gene has CDR1 LNHDA and CDR2 SQIVND (reference sequence). The CDR3 covers 14 residues. CDR3 DNA: TGTGCCAGTAGTATGGGGGGTAGCGGTCAGCCCCAGCATTTT. As protein: CASSMGGSGQPQHF.

This rearrangement joins TRBV6-5 to TRBJ1-2, with D unresolved. This CDR3 comprises 13 residues. Deletions cut 2 bases from V and 3 bases from J, with 7 bases between. CDR1 is MNHEY and CDR2 is SVGAGI in the germline V gene. As DNA, the CDR3 is TGTGCCAGCAGTTACCGCCTGGACTATGGCTACACCTTC. Its protein is CASSYRLDYGYTF.

This chain links TRBV6-5 with TRBJ2-7; TRBD1 aligns across 12 bases. This CDR3 has 15 residues. With V trimmed by 6 bases and J by 11 bases, 14 bases remained unmatched. Germline V gene sequence: CDR1 MNHEY, CDR2 SVGAGI. The CDR3 DNA reads TGTGCCAGCAGGAAGTGGGACAGGGGGCCAGAGAGTGAGTACTTC. Protein product: CASRKWDRGPESEYF.

The V call is TRBV18, the J call TRBJ2-2, with TRBD2 matching 10 bases. Per the germline V gene, CDR1 is KGHSH and CDR2 is LQKENI. The junction had 12 bases not matched to a gene; V was cut back by 3 bases and J by 5 bases. The CDR3 has 18 residues. The chain's CDR3 is CASSPSPSGRARTGELFF. CDR3 in DNA: TGTGCCAGCTCACCCTCGCCTAGCGGGAGAGCGCGGACCGGGGAGCTGTTTTTT.

The J gene is TRBJ2-1, the V gene TRBV9, with 8 bases fitting TRBD1. The CDR3 contains 19 residues. With 4 bases clipped from V and 7 bases from J, the junction kept 22 bases outside the gene matches. Germline-derived CDR1 and CDR2 are SGDLS and YYNGEE. The CDR3 is CASSPRPRPVQGARNEQFF. The CDR3 nucleotides are TGTGCCAGCAGCCCCCGCCCCAGACCAGTGCAGGGGGCGCGGAATGAGCAGTTCTTC.

The rearrangement joins TRBV9 to TRBJ2-3; the D is unclear. V was shortened by 5 bases and J by 0 bases, with 13 bases between the two germline ends. The CDR3 has 15 residues. Germline CDR1 and CDR2: SGDLS and YYNGEE. The chain's CDR3 is CASSPGRSSTDTQYF. In nucleotides, the CDR3 is TGTGCCAGCAGTCCGGGCCGCTCTAGCACAGATACGCAGTATTTT.

V usage is TRBV7-6 and J usage is TRBJ2-5; possibly TRBD2 for D (6 bases). The CDR3 is 15 residues long. Germline values: CDR1 SGHVS, CDR2 FNYEAQ. V was cut by 4 bases and J by 8 bases, with 20 bases left in between. The CDR3 DNA is TGTGCCAGCAGCTCGAGGGGCGGGGTACCCCCTACCCAGTACTTC. Translating gives CASSSRGGVPPTQYF.

The chain is built from TRBV30 and TRBJ1-5; D unclear. This CDR3 spans 14 amino acids. CDR1 and CDR2 (germline): GTSNPN, SVGIG (reference sequence). V lost 4 bases, J lost 1 base, and 11 bases lay in between. The CDR3 spells CAWTRAASNQPQHF. The DNA for the CDR3 is TGTGCCTGGACTCGGGCAGCAAGCAATCAGCCCCAGCATTTT. Full variable domain (missing parts from reference TRBV30 and TRBJ1-5): SQTIHQWPATLVQPVGSPLSLECTVEGTSNPNLYWYRQAAGRGLQLLFYSVGIGQISSEVPQNLSASRPQDRQFILSSKKLLLSDSGFYLCAWTRAASNQPQHFGDGTRLSIL.

This chain connects TRBV10-3 to TRBJ2-1; 13 bases line up with TRBD2. CDR1 and CDR2 (germline): ENHRY, SYGVKD. The CDR3 is 14 amino acids. The V segment lost 5 bases and the J segment 14 bases; nucleotides outside the gene matches: 9. The CDR3 sequence: CAISPGTSGKGKFF. CDR3 DNA sequence: TGTGCCATCAGTCCCGGGACTAGCGGGAAGGGGAAGTTCTTC.

The chain is built from TRBV30 and TRBJ2-1, with D possibly matching TRBD2 (5 bases). V lost 2 bases and J lost 2, with 13 bases in between. The CDR3 has 15 amino acids. CDR1 and CDR2 (germline): GTSNPN, SVGIG (reference sequence). CDR3 DNA sequence: TGTGCCTGGAGTACGGGCGGGTCCACCTACAATGAGCAGTTCTTC. Its protein is CAWSTGGSTYNEQFF.

The V and J genes are TRBV7-8 and TRBJ2-1, with TRBD2 identical over 9 bases. CDR1 is SGHVS and CDR2 is FQNEAQ in the germline V gene. CDR3 size: 16 residues. The junction had 11 bases not matched to a gene; V was cut back by 4 bases and J by 7 bases. CDR3: CASSSPSGGRANEQFF. CDR3 DNA: TGTGCCAGCAGCTCGCCCAGCGGCGGGAGGGCGAATGAGCAGTTCTTC.

This clone is labeled medium-sized. The same CDR3 also results from other DNA sequences found in this sample. The chain has TRBV6-1 and TRBJ2-2; tentatively, D is TRBD1 (6 bases). The CDR3 runs 14 residues. Trimming removed 4 bases from V and 5 bases from J, with 11 bases in between. Germline V CDR1 and CDR2: MNHNS, SASEGT. CDR3 sequence: CASSVTGITGELFF. The CDR3 nucleotides read TGTGCCAGCAGTGTAACAGGGATTACCGGGGAGCTGTTTTTT.

The J gene is TRBJ1-1, the V gene TRBV7-9, with D unclear. This CDR3 has 11 amino acids. Germline V gene data show CDR1 as SEHNR and CDR2 as FQNEAQ (reference sequence). The V and J ends lost 1 base and 7 bases respectively, with 4 bases between them. CDR3 sequence reads: CASSLVVEAFF. The CDR3 DNA reads as TGTGCCAGCAGCTTAGTTGTTGAAGCTTTCTTT.

This rearrangement joins TRBV2 to TRBJ2-7, with 10 bases aligning to TRBD2. Germline CDR1 reads SNHLY; CDR2 reads FYNNEI. The trim removed 3 bases at V and 2 bases at J, leaving 4 bases unmatched. The CDR3 consists of 15 residues. CDR3 amino acids: CASSEASGSAYEQYV. The CDR3 DNA reads as TGTGCCAGCAGTGAGGCTAGCGGGAGCGCCTACGAGCAGTACGTC.

V usage is TRBV9 and J usage is TRBJ1-2; D gene ambiguous. The CDR3 extends over 15 amino acids. Germline-derived CDR1 and CDR2 are SGDLS and YYNGEE. V was pared by 0 bases and J by 4 bases, with 13 bases between. Here the CDR3 reads CASSVDLITTYGYTF. CDR3 nucleotide sequence: TGTGCCAGCAGCGTAGACCTGATCACAACCTATGGCTACACCTTC.

J is TRBJ2-5 and V is TRBV27; TRBD1 is a possible D gene (6 bases). V was shortened by 2 bases and J by 6 bases, with 10 bases between the two germline ends. Germline CDR1 MNHEY, CDR2 SMNVEV (reference sequence). The CDR3 runs to 13 residues. For the CDR3, the DNA is TGTGCCAGCAGTTTAAACAGGGACAAGACCCAGTACTTC. Translated: CASSLNRDKTQYF.

The J gene is TRBJ1-2, the V gene TRBV2; D is undetermined. The CDR3 has 15 residues. Germline V CDR1 and CDR2: SNHLY, FYNNEI. V lost 2 bases and J lost 4, with 14 bases in between. CDR3 region: CASSESLETPYGYTF. The CDR3 region has the DNA TGTGCCAGCAGTGAATCTCTGGAAACCCCCTATGGCTACACCTTC.